This T cell receptor (beta chain) is drawn from a study of T cells in Graves' hyperthyroidism and ophthalmopathy. This clonotype was detected ten times or more. TCR beta CDR3 sequences were amplified from RNA transcripts. An initial round of RT-PCR targeting the TCR CDR3 relied on the HTBI primer set. MiXCR, run by TCRdb on the multiplex PCR reads, gives a single entry per CDR3 protein. The data hold fewer than 900,000 distinct CDR3 sequences, with 16% observed a single time. The CDR3 sequence is 13 residues long. The V gene's germline CDR1 is GTSNPN and CDR2 SVGIG (reference sequence). V dropped 0 bases and J dropped 1 base, with 6 bases sitting between them.

The specimen sequenced was blood. The clonotype was recovered from a man aged 18 to 30 with Graves' hyperthyroidism. The chain couples TRBV30 to TRBJ1-1, with no clear D. CDR3 residues: CAWSVGPNTEAFF. Here the CDR3 DNA reads TGTGCCTGGAGTGTTGGGCCGAACACTGAAGCTTTCTTT.